This T cell receptor beta chain was recorded in a study of blood T cells in healthy people across ages. Germline V lookup: CDR1 SQVTM, CDR2 ANQGSEA. This CDR3 is 14 amino acids long. Then a second PCR, running roughly 6 to 12 cycles, was carried out with a sample-barcoded 5' primer and a J-beta primer mix. Each CDR3 protein is one row after TCRdb ran MiXCR on the 5' RACE reads. Of around 800,000 distinct CDR3 sequences listed, 53% are singletons. Whole-study results and caveats: Percentage of naive T cells showed a strong correlation with TCR beta diversity. There were more naive CD4+ cells and higher diversity in long-lived donors than in aged donors. Age advanced and TCR beta diversity per million T cells fell, roughly linearly.

Every sample gave at least 5.5 micrograms of total RNA when it was extracted. Comment on this clonotype: What it binds is unknown.

This sequence originates from an elderly man in good health. Specimen: blood. The V gene is TRBV29-1, the J gene TRBJ2-7, with a weak D call TRBD1 (5 bases). The better agreement between TRBJ2-5 and the DNA end casts doubt on the J call. The CDR3 loop is CSVDGAGFRETQYF. The CDR3 DNA follows: TGCAGCGTTGATGGGGCAGGGTTTCGAGAGACCCAGTACTTC.